The present TCR beta chain was sequenced within a study of T cell repertoires in cytomegalovirus infection. For the study at large: Used in the study were CMV epitopes, some recently identified and HLA-C-restricted, others well-studied and HLA-B-restricted. Public TCR beta signatures marked donors with CMV infection and the matching HLA. Study conclusions and caveats: HLA-C-restricted CMV clonotypes gave the most frequent clonotype in two of eight donors.

CDR1 and CDR2 from the germline V gene are MNHEY and SVGAGI. This CDR3 contains 13 residues. The V end lost 4 bases, the J end lost 6 bases, and 13 bases lay between the germline ends. This clonotype was seen only a few times. Its antigen is not known. Using its own MiXCR run on the reads, TCRdb lists one record per CDR3 protein. Of about 920,000 distinct CDR3 sequences listed, under 40% were seen once; the top ten hold about an eighth. The sequence was obtained from a human donor in good health (CMV status not recorded). Some clones in this sample may be carry-over from other donors' samples. This specimen was cultured CD8+ T cells from PBMCs, taken from culture after CMV antigen stimulation. The chain joins TRBV6-5 to TRBJ2-7; possible D gene TRBD2, 6 bases. This chain's CDR3 is CASSFQNGGEQYV. The CDR3 DNA reads as TGTGCCAGCAGTTTTCAGAACGGGGGCGAGCAGTACGTC.